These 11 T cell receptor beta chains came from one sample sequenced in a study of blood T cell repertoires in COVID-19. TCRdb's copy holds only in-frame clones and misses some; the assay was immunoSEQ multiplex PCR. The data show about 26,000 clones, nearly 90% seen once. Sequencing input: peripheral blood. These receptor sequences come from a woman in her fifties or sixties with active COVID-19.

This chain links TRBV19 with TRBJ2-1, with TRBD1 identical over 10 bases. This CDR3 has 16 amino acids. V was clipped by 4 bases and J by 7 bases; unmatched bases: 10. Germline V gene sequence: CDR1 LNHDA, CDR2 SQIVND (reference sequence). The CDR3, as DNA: TGTGCCAGTAGTACGACAGGGGGCACGGCGGAGAATGAGCAGTTCTTC. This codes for CASSTTGGTAENEQFF.

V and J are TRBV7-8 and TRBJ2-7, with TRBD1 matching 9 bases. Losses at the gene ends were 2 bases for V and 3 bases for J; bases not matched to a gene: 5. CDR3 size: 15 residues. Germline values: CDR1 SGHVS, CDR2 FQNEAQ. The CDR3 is CASSLQSTGGYEQYF. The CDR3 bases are TGTGCCAGCAGCTTACAGTCGACAGGGGGCTACGAGCAGTACTTC. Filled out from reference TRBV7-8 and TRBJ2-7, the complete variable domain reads GAGVSQSPRYKVAKRGQDVALRCDPISGHVSLFWYQQALGQGPEFLTYFQNEAQLDKSGLPSDRFFAERPEGSVSTLKIQRTQQEDSAVYLCASSLQSTGGYEQYFGPGTRLTVT.

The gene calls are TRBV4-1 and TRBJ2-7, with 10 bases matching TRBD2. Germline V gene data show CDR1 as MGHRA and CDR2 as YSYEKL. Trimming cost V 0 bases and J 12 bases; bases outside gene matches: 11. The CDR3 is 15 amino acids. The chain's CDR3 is CASSQEQAGGVLWYF. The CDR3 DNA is TGCGCCAGCAGCCAAGAACAAGCGGGGGGGGTTCTGTGGTACTTC.

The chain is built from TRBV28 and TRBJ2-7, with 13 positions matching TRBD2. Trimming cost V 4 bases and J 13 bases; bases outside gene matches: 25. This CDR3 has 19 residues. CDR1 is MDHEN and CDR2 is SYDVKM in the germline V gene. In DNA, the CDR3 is TGTGCCAGCAGTTCAAACCTTGTCCCGGGACTAGCGGGACTGCCGGGGTCCTACTTC. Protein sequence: CASSSNLVPGLAGLPGSYF.

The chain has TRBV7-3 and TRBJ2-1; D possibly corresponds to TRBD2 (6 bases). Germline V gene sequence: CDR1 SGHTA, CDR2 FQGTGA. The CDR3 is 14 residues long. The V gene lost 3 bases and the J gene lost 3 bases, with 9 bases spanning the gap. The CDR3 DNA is TGTGCCAGCAGCTTGAACGGGGGCTACAATGAGCAGTTCTTC. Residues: CASSLNGGYNEQFF.

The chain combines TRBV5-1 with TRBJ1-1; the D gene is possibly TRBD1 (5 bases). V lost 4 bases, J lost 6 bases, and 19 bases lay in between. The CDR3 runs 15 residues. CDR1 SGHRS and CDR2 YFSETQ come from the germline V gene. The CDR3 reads CASSLTGGPEAEAFF. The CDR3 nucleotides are TGCGCCAGCAGCCTCACGGGGGGACCAGAAGCTGAAGCTTTCTTT. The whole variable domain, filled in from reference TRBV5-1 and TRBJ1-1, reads KAGVTQTPRYLIKTRGQQVTLSCSPISGHRSVSWYQQTPGQGLQFLFEYFSETQRNKGNFPGRFSGRQFSNSRSEMNVSTLELGDSALYLCASSLTGGPEAEAFFGQGTRLTVV.

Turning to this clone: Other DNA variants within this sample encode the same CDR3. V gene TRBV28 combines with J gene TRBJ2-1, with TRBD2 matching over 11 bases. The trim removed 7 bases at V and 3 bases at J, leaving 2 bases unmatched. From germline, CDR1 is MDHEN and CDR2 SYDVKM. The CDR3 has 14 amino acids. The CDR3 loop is CASKGLADYNEQFF. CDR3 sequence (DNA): TGTGCCAGCAAGGGACTAGCGGACTACAATGAGCAGTTCTTC.

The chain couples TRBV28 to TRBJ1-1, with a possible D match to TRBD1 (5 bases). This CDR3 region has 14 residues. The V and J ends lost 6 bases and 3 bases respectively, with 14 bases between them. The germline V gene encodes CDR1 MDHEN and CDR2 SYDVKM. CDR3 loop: CASRPLQDHTEAFF. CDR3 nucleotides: TGTGCCAGCAGGCCCTTACAGGACCACACTGAAGCTTTCTTT.

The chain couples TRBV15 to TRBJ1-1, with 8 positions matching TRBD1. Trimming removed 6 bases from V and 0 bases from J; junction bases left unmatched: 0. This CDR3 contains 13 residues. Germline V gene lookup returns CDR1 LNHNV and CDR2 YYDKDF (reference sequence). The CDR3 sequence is CATRTGVNTEAFF. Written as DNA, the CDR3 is TGTGCCACCAGGACAGGGGTGAACACTGAAGCTTTCTTT.

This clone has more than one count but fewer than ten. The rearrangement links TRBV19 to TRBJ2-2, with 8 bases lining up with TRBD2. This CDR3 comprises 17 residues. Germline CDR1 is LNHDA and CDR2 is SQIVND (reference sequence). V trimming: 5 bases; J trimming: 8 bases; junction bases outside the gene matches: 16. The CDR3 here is CASSPYSGETSGGELFF. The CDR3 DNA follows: TGTGCCAGTAGTCCCTATAGCGGGGAGACCAGCGGTGGGGAGCTGTTTTTT.

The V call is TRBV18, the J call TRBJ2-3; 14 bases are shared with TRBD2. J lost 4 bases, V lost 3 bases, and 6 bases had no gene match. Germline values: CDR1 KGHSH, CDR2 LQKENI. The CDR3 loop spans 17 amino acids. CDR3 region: CASSPGTSGRGADTQYF. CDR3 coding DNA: TGTGCCAGCTCACCTGGGACTAGCGGGAGAGGTGCAGATACGCAGTATTTT.